These T cell receptor beta chains were read from a single sample in a study of T cell clonotyping in hematopoietic cell transplantation. TCRdb's table, derived via immunoSEQ multiplex PCR, lists solely in-frame clones and lacks some. The sample comprises about 50,000 clones, just over 85% of which are singletons, and 5.9% rests with the top ten. The sequencing used peripheral blood mononuclear cells, collected before stem cell transplant. The receptors derive from a man in his 60s with biphenotypic leukemia. Some clones in this sample may be carry-over from other donors' samples. The CDR3 runs from the conserved cysteine through the conserved F or W. Fields, in order: CDR3 protein, CDR3 DNA, clone size, D gene, V gene, J gene. The D gene is left open where the match is weak. Not all rows give a size; the values are once, few, many and, for expanded clones, a class.

cdr3_aa: CASSPNTGTEAFF
cdr3_nt: TGTGCCAGCAGCCCCAACACAGGGACTGAAGCTTTCTTT
clone_size: NA
d_call: NA
v_call: TRBV28
j_call: TRBJ1-1

cdr3_aa: CASSFLTGPDTQYF
cdr3_nt: TGTGCCAGCAGCTTCTTGACAGGGCCAGATACGCAGTATTTT
clone_size: NA
d_call: TRBD1
v_call: TRBV7-6
j_call: TRBJ2-3

cdr3_aa: CASALIQGPNEKLFF
cdr3_nt: TGCGCCAGCGCGCTAATTCAGGGACCGAATGAAAAACTGTTTTTT
clone_size: NA
d_call: NA
v_call: TRBV4-1
j_call: TRBJ1-4

cdr3_aa: CASSKYFGAWGQGSLGGANVLTF
cdr3_nt: NA
clone_size: NA
d_call: NA
v_call: TRBV21-1
j_call: TRBJ2-6

cdr3_aa: CASSPGLAGVGRTDTQYF
cdr3_nt: TGCGCCAGCAGCCCGGGACTAGCGGGAGTGGGACGCACAGATACGCAGTATTTT
clone_size: NA
d_call: TRBD2
v_call: TRBV4-1
j_call: TRBJ2-3

cdr3_aa: CASSSPRRESNQPQHF
cdr3_nt: TGTGCCAGCAGTTCCCCCCGTCGAGAGAGCAATCAGCCCCAGCATTTT
clone_size: NA
d_call: NA
v_call: TRBV28
j_call: TRBJ1-5

cdr3_aa: CSVVEAPDFDEQFF
cdr3_nt: TGCAGCGTTGTTGAGGCCCCGGACTTCGATGAGCAGTTCTTC
clone_size: NA
d_call: NA
v_call: TRBV29-1
j_call: TRBJ2-1

cdr3_aa: CASSLGRESTDTQYF
cdr3_nt: TGTGCCAGCAGTTTAGGGCGGGAGAGCACAGATACGCAGTATTTT
clone_size: NA
d_call: TRBD2
v_call: TRBV27
j_call: TRBJ2-3

cdr3_aa: CASSGKVGQGNTEAFF
cdr3_nt: TGTGCCAGCAGTGGGAAAGTCGGACAGGGGAACACTGAAGCTTTCTTT
clone_size: NA
d_call: TRBD1
v_call: TRBV2
j_call: TRBJ1-1

cdr3_aa: CAWSSRQGPQHF
cdr3_nt: TGTGCCTGGAGTTCAAGACAGGGGCCCCAGCATTTT
clone_size: NA
d_call: TRBD1
v_call: TRBV30
j_call: TRBJ1-5

cdr3_aa: CAISESRSSGAFF
cdr3_nt: TGTGCCATCAGTGAGTCGAGGTCCAGCGGAGCTTTCTTT
clone_size: NA
d_call: NA
v_call: TRBV10-3
j_call: TRBJ1-1

cdr3_aa: CASSLGLVQETQYF
cdr3_nt: TGCGCCAGCAGCTTGGGACTGGTACAAGAGACCCAGTACTTC
clone_size: NA
d_call: NA
v_call: TRBV5-1
j_call: TRBJ2-5

cdr3_aa: CASSPSGSTDTQYF
cdr3_nt: TGTGCCAGCAGCCCTAGTGGGAGCACAGATACGCAGTATTTT
clone_size: NA
d_call: NA
v_call: TRBV7-9
j_call: TRBJ2-3

cdr3_aa: CASSLDAGGSPDEQYF
cdr3_nt: TGTGCCAGCAGCTTAGATGCGGGCGGGAGTCCCGACGAGCAGTACTTC
clone_size: once
d_call: TRBD2
v_call: TRBV11-2
j_call: TRBJ2-7

cdr3_aa: CASSLREAGALNEQYF
cdr3_nt: TGTGCCAGCAGTTTACGCGAAGCGGGAGCTCTGAACGAGCAGTACTTC
clone_size: NA
d_call: TRBD2
v_call: TRBV28
j_call: TRBJ2-7

cdr3_aa: CASSSTADGYTF
cdr3_nt: TGTGCCAGCAGTTCGACGGCAGATGGCTACACCTTC
clone_size: NA
d_call: NA
v_call: TRBV2
j_call: TRBJ1-2

cdr3_aa: CASSLVGTEETQYF
cdr3_nt: TGTGCCAGCAGCTTAGTGGGGACGGAAGAGACCCAGTACTTC
clone_size: NA
d_call: NA
v_call: TRBV7-2
j_call: TRBJ2-5

cdr3_aa: CASSSSEAFF
cdr3_nt: TGTGCCAGCAGTTCGTCTGAAGCTTTCTTT
clone_size: NA
d_call: NA
v_call: TRBV28
j_call: TRBJ1-1

cdr3_aa: CACRDFTRLNTGELFF
cdr3_nt: TGTGCCTGCCGGGACTTTACTAGGCTCAACACCGGGGAGCTGTTTTTT
clone_size: NA
d_call: NA
v_call: TRBV30
j_call: TRBJ2-2

cdr3_aa: CAWKALGANYGYTF
cdr3_nt: TGTGCCTGGAAGGCACTGGGGGCTAACTATGGCTACACCTTC
clone_size: once
d_call: NA
v_call: TRBV30
j_call: TRBJ1-2

cdr3_aa: CASSYPGLAGGPYEQYF
cdr3_nt: TGTGCCAGCAGCTACCCGGGACTAGCGGGAGGGCCCTACGAGCAGTACTTC
clone_size: NA
d_call: TRBD2
v_call: TRBV7-2
j_call: TRBJ2-7

cdr3_aa: CASSITGLYSNQPQHF
cdr3_nt: TGTGCCAGCAGTATTACAGGGTTGTATAGCAATCAGCCCCAGCATTTT
clone_size: NA
d_call: NA
v_call: TRBV2
j_call: TRBJ1-5

cdr3_aa: CASSLGTHLGYTF
cdr3_nt: TGCGCCAGCAGCTTAGGGACGCATTTGGGCTACACCTTC
clone_size: NA
d_call: NA
v_call: TRBV5-1
j_call: TRBJ1-2

cdr3_aa: CASSYDSLEYGYTF
cdr3_nt: TGTGCCAGCAGTTACGACAGCCTGGAATATGGCTACACCTTC
clone_size: NA
d_call: NA
v_call: TRBV6-5
j_call: TRBJ1-2

cdr3_aa: CAIRPLRDGELFF
cdr3_nt: TGTGCCATCCGGCCCCTAAGGGACGGGGAGCTGTTTTTT
clone_size: NA
d_call: NA
v_call: TRBV10-3
j_call: TRBJ2-2

cdr3_aa: CASSQDSGPRETQYF
cdr3_nt: TGCGCCAGCAGCCAAGATAGCGGCCCCCGAGAGACCCAGTACTTC
clone_size: NA
d_call: NA
v_call: TRBV4-3
j_call: TRBJ2-5

cdr3_aa: CASSLVLSGANVLTF
cdr3_nt: TGTGCCAGCAGCTTAGTCCTCAGTGGGGCCAACGTCCTGACTTTC
clone_size: NA
d_call: NA
v_call: TRBV7-9
j_call: TRBJ2-6

cdr3_aa: CASFDITGELFF
cdr3_nt: TGTGCCTCCTTCGACATCACCGGGGAGCTGTTTTTT
clone_size: NA
d_call: NA
v_call: TRBV7-2
j_call: TRBJ2-2

cdr3_aa: CASSAFLGADYGYTF
cdr3_nt: TGTGCCAGTAGTGCCTTTCTCGGGGCAGACTATGGCTACACCTTC
clone_size: NA
d_call: NA
v_call: TRBV19
j_call: TRBJ1-2

cdr3_aa: CASRSKGTGVDEQYF
cdr3_nt: TGCGCCAGCAGGAGCAAGGGTACAGGGGTGGACGAGCAGTACTTC
clone_size: NA
d_call: TRBD1
v_call: TRBV5-1
j_call: TRBJ2-7

cdr3_aa: CASSNSGANVLTF
cdr3_nt: TGTGCCAGCAGCAATTCTGGGGCCAACGTCCTGACTTTC
clone_size: few
d_call: NA
v_call: TRBV7-9
j_call: TRBJ2-6

cdr3_aa: CASSQEREGVYF
cdr3_nt: TGTGCCAGCAGTCAAGAGCGGGAGGGGGTGTACTTC
clone_size: NA
d_call: TRBD2
v_call: TRBV28
j_call: TRBJ2-7

cdr3_aa: CASSPYRFSEAFF
cdr3_nt: TGTGCCAGCAGTCCCTATCGGTTTTCTGAAGCTTTCTTT
clone_size: NA
d_call: NA
v_call: TRBV6-5
j_call: TRBJ1-1

cdr3_aa: CASSPPFGGNEKLFF
cdr3_nt: TGTGCCAGCTCACCACCGTTTGGGGGGAATGAAAAACTGTTTTTT
clone_size: NA
d_call: NA
v_call: TRBV18
j_call: TRBJ1-4

cdr3_aa: CASSLPNDWTSARTQYF
cdr3_nt: TGTGCCAGCAGTTTGCCCAACGACTGGACTAGCGCTCGTACGCAGTATTTT
clone_size: NA
d_call: TRBD2
v_call: TRBV28
j_call: TRBJ2-3

cdr3_aa: CASSPFLAGIDTQYF
cdr3_nt: TGTGCCAGCAGTCCATTTTTAGCGGGAATAGATACGCAGTATTTT
clone_size: NA
d_call: TRBD2
v_call: TRBV28
j_call: TRBJ2-3

cdr3_aa: CASSRGYGYTF
cdr3_nt: TGTGCCAGTAGTCGGGGATATGGCTACACCTTC
clone_size: NA
d_call: NA
v_call: TRBV19
j_call: TRBJ1-2

cdr3_aa: CASSLASTEETQYF
cdr3_nt: TGCGCCAGCAGCTTGGCCTCAACCGAAGAGACCCAGTACTTC
clone_size: NA
d_call: NA
v_call: TRBV5-1
j_call: TRBJ2-5

cdr3_aa: CASSLYGGGVYGYTF
cdr3_nt: TGTGCCAGCAGTTTATACGGAGGGGGCGTCTATGGCTACACCTTC
clone_size: once
d_call: TRBD1
v_call: TRBV28
j_call: TRBJ1-2

cdr3_aa: CASSAGYFYEQYF
cdr3_nt: TGTGCCAGCAGTGCAGGATATTTCTACGAGCAGTACTTC
clone_size: NA
d_call: NA
v_call: TRBV25-1
j_call: TRBJ2-7

cdr3_aa: CASSVPGGTGELFF
cdr3_nt: TGTGCCAGCAGCGTACCAGGGGGGACCGGGGAGCTGTTTTTT
clone_size: once
d_call: NA
v_call: TRBV9
j_call: TRBJ2-2

cdr3_aa: CASSPTARGTEAFF
cdr3_nt: TGTGCCAGCAGCCCGACAGCTAGGGGCACTGAAGCTTTCTTT
clone_size: NA
d_call: NA
v_call: TRBV11-2
j_call: TRBJ1-1

cdr3_aa: CASWESNQPQHF
cdr3_nt: TGTGCCAGCTGGGAAAGCAATCAGCCCCAGCATTTT
clone_size: NA
d_call: NA
v_call: TRBV28
j_call: TRBJ1-5

cdr3_aa: CASSQGKGIGNQPQHF
cdr3_nt: TGCGCCAGCAGCCAAGGAAAGGGGATCGGCAATCAGCCCCAGCATTTT
clone_size: NA
d_call: NA
v_call: TRBV4-1
j_call: TRBJ1-5

cdr3_aa: CASSVEYRFQPQHF
cdr3_nt: TGTGCCAGCAGCGTAGAGTACAGATTTCAGCCCCAGCATTTT
clone_size: once
d_call: NA
v_call: TRBV9
j_call: TRBJ1-5

cdr3_aa: CASSRREAGAAYEQYF
cdr3_nt: TGTGCCAGCAGCCGCCGAGAAGCGGGAGCTGCCTACGAGCAGTACTTC
clone_size: NA
d_call: TRBD2
v_call: TRBV5-6
j_call: TRBJ2-7

cdr3_aa: CASSPSGSDQPQHF
cdr3_nt: TGTGCCAGCTCACCAAGCGGGTCCGATCAGCCCCAGCATTTT
clone_size: NA
d_call: NA
v_call: TRBV18
j_call: TRBJ1-5

cdr3_aa: CASNQAPHYGYTF
cdr3_nt: TGTGCCAGCAATCAGGCACCGCACTATGGCTACACCTTC
clone_size: NA
d_call: NA
v_call: TRBV28
j_call: TRBJ1-2

cdr3_aa: CASSLSGEGPYEQYF
cdr3_nt: TGTGCCAGCAGTTTATCGGGGGAGGGCCCCTACGAGCAGTACTTC
clone_size: NA
d_call: TRBD2
v_call: TRBV27
j_call: TRBJ2-7

cdr3_aa: CASSESASGSPYEQYF
cdr3_nt: TGCGCCAGCAGTGAGTCGGCTAGCGGGAGTCCCTACGAGCAGTACTTC
clone_size: NA
d_call: TRBD2
v_call: TRBV10-2
j_call: TRBJ2-7